This T cell receptor (beta chain) originates from a study of blood T cell repertoires in COVID-19. Turning to the study itself: From the United States, Italy and Spain came samples of acute and convalescent COVID-19. PBMCs, B-cell-depleted T cells, or T cells were the source of the cDNA or gDNA that made up the material.

Germline trimming cut 1 base from V and 4 bases from J; bases unmatched to any gene: 7. The CDR3 runs to 16 residues. CDR1 and CDR2 (germline): SGHDT, YYEEEE. Original data processing: Amplification of reference gene primers provided the estimated nucleated cell counts. TCRdb keeps only in-frame clones here, not all; method: immunoSEQ multiplex PCR. V, J and clone size are those of that table, while D and trimming were read from the DNA. The profile shows some 56,000 clones, approximately 80% of them singletons. The sample was peripheral blood. This sequence was found in a woman aged 80 or older with acute or convalescent COVID-19. The rearrangement joins TRBV5-6 to TRBJ2-2; 7 nucleotides match TRBD2. The CDR3 here is CASSLTPLAGTGELFF. Written as DNA, the CDR3 is TGTGCCAGCAGCTTGACCCCTTTAGCGGGCACCGGGGAGCTGTTTTTT.